The following is a T cell receptor beta chain sequence with its context. Terminally differentiated effector memory CD45RA+ cells were left out of the naive CD8 fraction, which was CD45RO-negative and positively selected for CCR7. The data derive from a study of shared clonotypes between healthy human individuals. Data came from immunoSEQ multiplex PCR; TCRdb stores just in-frame clones and leaves some out. This sample yields about 2 million clones, of which over 85% are seen a single time; under 1.5% belongs to the top ten. Germline CDR1 MNHNS, CDR2 SASEGT. The trim removed 4 bases at V and 4 bases at J, leaving 3 bases unmatched. The CDR3 runs to 14 residues.

The receptor was derived from a man younger than 30 in good health. The sequencing input was naive CD8+ T cells sorted from blood. The genes are TRBV6-1 and TRBJ1-2; 10 nucleotides agree with TRBD1. CDR3 protein: CASSAWDRGYGYTF. The CDR3, as DNA: TGTGCCAGCAGTGCCTGGGACAGGGGCTATGGCTACACCTTC.